Listed below are T cell receptor beta chains from one sample, sequenced in a study of beta chain features in type 1 diabetes. Method: immunoSEQ multiplex PCR; TCRdb's copy keeps in-frame clones and lacks some. In the table there are 550,000 to 850,000 clones, around an eighth of which are singletons. The sample taken for sequencing was naive CD4+ T cells from blood. All receptors derive from a young man with type 1 diabetes. Both conserved end residues are part of each CDR3. A D gene is named only where the DNA matches it firmly. For some rows the clone size is stated as once, few or many, or as a class when expanded; others skip it.

j_call: TRBJ1-1
clone_size: few
d_call: -
v_call: TRBV7-9
cdr3_nt: TGTGCCAGCAGTTCACAGGGCCACACTGAAGCTTTCTTT
cdr3_aa: CASSSQGHTEAFF

j_call: TRBJ2-1
clone_size: -
d_call: TRBD2
v_call: TRBV4-1
cdr3_nt: TGCGCCAGCAGCCAAGCAACCGGGGGGGCTGCGTATGAGCAGTTCTTC
cdr3_aa: CASSQATGGAAYEQFF

j_call: TRBJ2-5
clone_size: few
d_call: TRBD1
v_call: TRBV28
cdr3_nt: TGTGCCAGCAGTTACCCCGGGACAGGGGGCGCAAAGACCCAGTACTTC
cdr3_aa: CASSYPGTGGAKTQYF

j_call: TRBJ1-1
clone_size: -
d_call: TRBD1
v_call: TRBV18
cdr3_nt: TGTGCCAGCTCACAGGGACAGGGGAAAGCTTTCTTT
cdr3_aa: CASSQGQGKAFF

j_call: TRBJ2-3
clone_size: -
d_call: -
v_call: TRBV5-1
cdr3_nt: TGCGCCAGCAGCCCCTTCGGAGGCACAGATACGCAGTATTTT
cdr3_aa: CASSPFGGTDTQYF

j_call: TRBJ1-2
clone_size: -
d_call: -
v_call: TRBV9
cdr3_nt: TGTGCCAGCAGCGCCCTTTGGGTCTATGGCTACACCTTC
cdr3_aa: CASSALWVYGYTF

j_call: TRBJ2-7
clone_size: few
d_call: TRBD1
v_call: TRBV27
cdr3_nt: TGTGCCAGCAGGGGAGCGGACAGGGGTGGCGAGCAGTACTTC
cdr3_aa: CASRGADRGGEQYF

j_call: TRBJ1-1
clone_size: few
d_call: -
v_call: TRBV4-1
cdr3_nt: TGCGCCAGCAGCCAAGTTAGGGACACTGAAGCTTTCTTT
cdr3_aa: CASSQVRDTEAFF

j_call: TRBJ1-1
clone_size: few
d_call: -
v_call: TRBV20-1
cdr3_nt: TGCAGTGCTAGAGCTCTTGAAGCTTTCTTT
cdr3_aa: CSARALEAFF

j_call: TRBJ1-6
clone_size: few
d_call: -
v_call: TRBV10-3
cdr3_nt: TGTGCCATCAGTGAGGGGGGCATGGGTTCACCCCTCCACTTT
cdr3_aa: CAISEGGMGSPLHF

j_call: TRBJ2-7
clone_size: few
d_call: -
v_call: TRBV5-4
cdr3_nt: TGTGCCAGCAGCCGAAGTTACGAGCAGTACTTC
cdr3_aa: CASSRSYEQYF

j_call: TRBJ1-2
clone_size: few
d_call: -
v_call: TRBV19
cdr3_nt: TGTGCCAGTAGTGTAGAAGGGAACTATGGCTACACCTTC
cdr3_aa: CASSVEGNYGYTF

j_call: TRBJ2-3
clone_size: few
d_call: -
v_call: TRBV2
cdr3_nt: TGTGCCAGCAGTAAGGTAACCACAGATACGCAGTATTTT
cdr3_aa: CASSKVTTDTQYF

j_call: TRBJ2-3
clone_size: few
d_call: -
v_call: TRBV29-1
cdr3_nt: TGCAGCGTTGGGGGGCCCGGGGGCGCTAGCACAGATACGCAGTATTTT
cdr3_aa: CSVGGPGGASTDTQYF

j_call: TRBJ1-4
clone_size: -
d_call: -
v_call: TRBV21-1
cdr3_nt: TGTGCCAGCAGCATAGAGAATGAAAAACTGTTTTTT
cdr3_aa: CASSIENEKLFF

j_call: TRBJ1-6
clone_size: -
d_call: -
v_call: TRBV10-3
cdr3_nt: TGTGCCATCGGCCCTCGGTCAGCACCGATATCTAATTCACCCCTCCACTTT
cdr3_aa: CAIGPRSAPISNSPLHF

j_call: TRBJ1-6
clone_size: -
d_call: -
v_call: TRBV30
cdr3_nt: TGTGCCTGGAGCCAAGGACGCCAACCCCTCCACTTT
cdr3_aa: CAWSQGRQPLHF